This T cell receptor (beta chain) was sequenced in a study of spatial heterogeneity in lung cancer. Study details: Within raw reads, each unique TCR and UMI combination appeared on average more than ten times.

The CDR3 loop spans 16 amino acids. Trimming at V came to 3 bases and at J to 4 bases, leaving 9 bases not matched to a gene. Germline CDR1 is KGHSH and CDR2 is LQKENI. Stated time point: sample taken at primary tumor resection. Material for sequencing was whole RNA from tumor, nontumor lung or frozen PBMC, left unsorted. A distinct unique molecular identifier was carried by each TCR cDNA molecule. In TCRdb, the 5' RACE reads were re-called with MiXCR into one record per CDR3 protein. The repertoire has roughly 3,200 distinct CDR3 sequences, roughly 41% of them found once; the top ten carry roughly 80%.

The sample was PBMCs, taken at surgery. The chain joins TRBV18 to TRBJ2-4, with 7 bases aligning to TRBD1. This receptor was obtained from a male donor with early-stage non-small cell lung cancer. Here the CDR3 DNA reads TGTGCCAGCTCACCCACGCCCGGGACAGTTAAAAACATTCAGTACTTC. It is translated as CASSPTPGTVKNIQYF.